These 5 T cell receptor beta chains originate from one sample sequenced in a study of blood T cell repertoires in COVID-19. The data were produced by immunoSEQ multiplex PCR, yet TCRdb's version contains in-frame clones alone and is incomplete. Of more than 200,000 clones in the sample, 80% to 90% were seen once. Material: peripheral blood. The source is a woman aged 50 to 60 with acute or convalescent COVID-19.

In DNA, the CDR3 is TGTGCCAGCTCACGAACCGGGACTTCTGAGCAGTTCTTC. The encoded protein is CASSRTGTSEQFF. The chain recombines TRBV18 with TRBJ2-1; D is possibly TRBD2 (6 bases). This CDR3 has 13 amino acids. CDR1 KGHSH and CDR2 LQKENI come from the germline V gene. V lost 4 bases, J lost 9 bases, and 13 bases lay in between.

This clone was seen only once. The chain joins TRBV29-1 to TRBJ2-1; D ambiguous. The CDR3 extends over 15 amino acids. With 6 bases removed from V and 1 base from J, the gap between germline ends came to 16 bases. Germline assignment: CDR1 SQVTM and CDR2 ANQGSEA. CDR3 in amino acids: CSVGDFGISYNEQFF. The DNA for the CDR3 is TGCAGCGTAGGAGATTTTGGTATTTCCTACAATGAGCAGTTCTTC.

This chain connects TRBV7-2 to TRBJ2-3; TRBD2 matches 7 bases. This CDR3 has 14 residues. J gave up 4 bases and V 5 bases, and 6 bases lay outside the gene matches. Germline V gene sequence: CDR1 SGHTA, CDR2 FQGNSA. DNA of the CDR3: TGTGCCAGCAGCCCCCGACTAGCAGCAGATACGCAGTATTTT. Translation: CASSPRLAADTQYF.

In this sample, this clone turned up a few times. The chain uses TRBV9 and TRBJ2-4, with TRBD2 matching 7 bases. CDR1 is SGDLS and CDR2 is YYNGEE in the germline V gene. This CDR3 has 13 residues. The junction had 4 bases not matched to a gene; V was cut back by 3 bases and J by 7 bases. The CDR3 sequence is CASSAGGGNIQYF. CDR3 coding DNA: TGTGCCAGCAGCGCGGGAGGCGGGAACATTCAGTACTTC.

The rearrangement joins TRBV7-3 to TRBJ2-1; 12 nucleotides align to TRBD2. V lost 5 bases to trimming and J lost 6 bases; unmatched junction nucleotides: 5. Germline assignment: CDR1 SGHTA and CDR2 FQGTGA. This CDR3 has 15 amino acids. The CDR3 DNA follows: TGTGCCAGCAGCCTAGGACTAGCGGGACTCAATGAGCAGTTCTTC. Translated, it gives CASSLGLAGLNEQFF.